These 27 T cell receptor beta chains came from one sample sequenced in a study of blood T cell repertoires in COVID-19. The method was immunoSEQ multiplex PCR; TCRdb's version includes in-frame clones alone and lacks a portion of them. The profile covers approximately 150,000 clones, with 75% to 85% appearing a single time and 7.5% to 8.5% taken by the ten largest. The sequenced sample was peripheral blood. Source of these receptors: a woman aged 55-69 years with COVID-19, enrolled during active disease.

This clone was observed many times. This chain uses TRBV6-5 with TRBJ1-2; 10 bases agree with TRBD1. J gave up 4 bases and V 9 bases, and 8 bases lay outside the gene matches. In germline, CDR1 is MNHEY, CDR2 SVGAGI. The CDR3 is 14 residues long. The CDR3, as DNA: TGTGCCAGTGCCGGGACAGGGGCCCTCTATGGCTACACCTTC. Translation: CASAGTGALYGYTF.

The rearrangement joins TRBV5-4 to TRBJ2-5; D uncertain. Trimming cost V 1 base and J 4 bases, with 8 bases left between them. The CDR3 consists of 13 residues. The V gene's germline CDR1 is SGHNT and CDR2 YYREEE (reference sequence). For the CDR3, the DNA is TGTGCCAGCAGCTTGCCTCGGTTAGAGACCCAGTACTTC. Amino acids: CASSLPRLETQYF.

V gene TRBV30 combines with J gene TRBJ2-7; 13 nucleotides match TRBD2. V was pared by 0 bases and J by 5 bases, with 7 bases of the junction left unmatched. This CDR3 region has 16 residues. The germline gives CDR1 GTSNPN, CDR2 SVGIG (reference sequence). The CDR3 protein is CAWSVGLAGVRHEQYF. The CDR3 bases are TGTGCCTGGAGTGTCGGACTAGCGGGAGTGAGACACGAGCAGTACTTC.

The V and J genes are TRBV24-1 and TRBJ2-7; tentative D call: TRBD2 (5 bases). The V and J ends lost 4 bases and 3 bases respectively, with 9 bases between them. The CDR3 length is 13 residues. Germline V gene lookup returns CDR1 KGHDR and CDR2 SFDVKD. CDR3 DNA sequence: TGTGCCACCAGTGAGGGAGAACACTACGAGCAGTACGTC. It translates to CATSEGEHYEQYV.

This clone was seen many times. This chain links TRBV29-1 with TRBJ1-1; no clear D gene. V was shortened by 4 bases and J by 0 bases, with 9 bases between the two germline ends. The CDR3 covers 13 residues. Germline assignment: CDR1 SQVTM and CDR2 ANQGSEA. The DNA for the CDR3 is TGCAGCGTTGCCCCGCGCGTGAACACTGAAGCTTTCTTT. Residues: CSVAPRVNTEAFF.

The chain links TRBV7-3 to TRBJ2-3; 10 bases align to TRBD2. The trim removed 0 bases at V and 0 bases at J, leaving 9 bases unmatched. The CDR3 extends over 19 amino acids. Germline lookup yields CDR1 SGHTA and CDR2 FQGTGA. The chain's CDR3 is CASSLTGLAYASSTDTQYF. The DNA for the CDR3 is TGTGCCAGCAGCTTAACGGGACTAGCGTACGCTTCTAGCACAGATACGCAGTATTTT.

The CDR3 region is CASSLGTGGSSSGNTIYF. The CDR3 nucleotides are TGCGCCAGCAGCTTAGGGACAGGGGGTTCCAGCTCTGGAAACACCATATATTTT. The V and J genes are TRBV5-1 and TRBJ1-3; TRBD1 matches 11 bases. V dropped 2 bases and J dropped 0; count of bases not matched to a gene: 7. The germline V gene has CDR1 SGHRS and CDR2 YFSETQ. CDR3 length: 18 residues.

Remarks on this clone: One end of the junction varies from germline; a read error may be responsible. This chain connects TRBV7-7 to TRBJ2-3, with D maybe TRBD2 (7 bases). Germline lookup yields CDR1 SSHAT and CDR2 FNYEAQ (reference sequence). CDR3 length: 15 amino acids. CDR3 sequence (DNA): TGTGCTAGCAGCTTGAGGGGGGGCCGCGCAGATACGCAGTATTTT. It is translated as CASSLRGGRADTQYF.

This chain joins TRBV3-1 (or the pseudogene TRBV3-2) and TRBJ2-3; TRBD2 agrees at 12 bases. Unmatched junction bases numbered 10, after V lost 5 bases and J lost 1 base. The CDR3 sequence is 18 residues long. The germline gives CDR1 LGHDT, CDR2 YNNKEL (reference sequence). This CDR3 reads CASSLTSGGLLRTDTQYF. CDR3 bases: TGTGCCAGCAGCTTAACTAGCGGGGGGCTCCTACGCACAGATACGCAGTATTTT.

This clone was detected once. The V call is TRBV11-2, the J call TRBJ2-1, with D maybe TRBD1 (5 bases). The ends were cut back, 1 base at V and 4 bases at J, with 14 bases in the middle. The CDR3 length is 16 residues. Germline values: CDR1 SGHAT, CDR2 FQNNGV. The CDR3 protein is CASSLGTSGAYNEQFF. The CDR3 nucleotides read TGTGCCAGCAGCTTAGGGACATCGGGCGCTTACAATGAGCAGTTCTTC.

The CDR3 coding sequence is TGCGCCAGCAGCTTGAGAGTAGCGGGGGCCACAGATACGCAGTATTTT. Translating it yields CASSLRVAGATDTQYF. V usage is TRBV5-1 and J usage is TRBJ2-3; TRBD2 matches 9 bases. Germline V gives CDR1 SGHRS, CDR2 YFSETQ. Trimming at V came to 1 base and at J to 2 bases, leaving 5 bases not matched to a gene. CDR3 length equals 16 residues. The full variable domain, rest sourced from reference TRBV5-1 and TRBJ2-3, is KAGVTQTPRYLIKTRGQQVTLSCSPISGHRSVSWYQQTPGQGLQFLFEYFSETQRNKGNFPGRFSGRQFSNSRSEMNVSTLELGDSALYLCASSLRVAGATDTQYFGPGTRLTVL.

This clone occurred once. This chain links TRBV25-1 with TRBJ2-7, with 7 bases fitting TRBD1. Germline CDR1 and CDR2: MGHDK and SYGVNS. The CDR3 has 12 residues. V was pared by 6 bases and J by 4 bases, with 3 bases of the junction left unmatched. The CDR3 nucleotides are TGTGCCAGCAGGACAGGGTGGTACGAGCAGTACTTC. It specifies CASRTGWYEQYF.

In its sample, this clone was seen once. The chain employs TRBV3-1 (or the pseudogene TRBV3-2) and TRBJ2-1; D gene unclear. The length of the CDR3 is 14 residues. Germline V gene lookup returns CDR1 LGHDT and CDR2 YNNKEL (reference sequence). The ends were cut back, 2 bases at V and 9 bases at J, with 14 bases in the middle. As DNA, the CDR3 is TGTGCCAGCAGCCAACTGCTTGACTCGGGTGAGCAGTTCTTC. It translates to CASSQLLDSGEQFF.

Written as DNA, the CDR3 is TGTGCCACCTTCGCGGGTCTCTCCTACGAGCAGTACTTC. As protein: CATFAGLSYEQYF. The chain links TRBV28 to TRBJ2-7, with a weak D call TRBD2 (5 bases). CDR3 size: 13 residues. Germline-derived CDR1 and CDR2 are MDHEN and SYDVKM. The V and J ends lost 10 bases and 0 bases respectively, with 13 bases between them.

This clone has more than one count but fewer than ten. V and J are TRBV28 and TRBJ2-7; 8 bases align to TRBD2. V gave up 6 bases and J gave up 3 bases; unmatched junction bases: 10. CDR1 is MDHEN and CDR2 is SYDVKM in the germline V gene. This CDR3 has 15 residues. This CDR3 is CASSPAGASNYEQYV. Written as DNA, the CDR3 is TGTGCCAGCAGCCCAGCGGGGGCGAGTAACTACGAGCAGTACGTC.

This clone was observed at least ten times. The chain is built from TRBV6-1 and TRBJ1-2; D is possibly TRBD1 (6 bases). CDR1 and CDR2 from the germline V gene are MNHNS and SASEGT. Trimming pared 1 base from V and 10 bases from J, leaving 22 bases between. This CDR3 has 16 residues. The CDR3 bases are TGTGCCAGCAGTGAAGGGAACAGGGAAGGTTACGGAGACTACACCTTC. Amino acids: CASSEGNREGYGDYTF.

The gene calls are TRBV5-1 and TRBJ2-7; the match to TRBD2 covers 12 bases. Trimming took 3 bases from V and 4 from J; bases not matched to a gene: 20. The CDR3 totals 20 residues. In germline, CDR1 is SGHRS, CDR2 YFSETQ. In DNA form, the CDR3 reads TGCGCCAGCAGCTACCTTGGGGACAACAGACTAGCGGGAGCGTCTTACGAGCAGTACTTC. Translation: CASSYLGDNRLAGASYEQYF.

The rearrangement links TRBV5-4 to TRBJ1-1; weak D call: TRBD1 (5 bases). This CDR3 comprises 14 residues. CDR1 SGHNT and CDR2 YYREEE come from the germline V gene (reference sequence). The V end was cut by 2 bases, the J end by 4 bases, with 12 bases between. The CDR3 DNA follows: TGTGCCAGCAGCTTTCCGGGACTGACCACTGAAGCTTTCTTT. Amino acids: CASSFPGLTTEAFF.

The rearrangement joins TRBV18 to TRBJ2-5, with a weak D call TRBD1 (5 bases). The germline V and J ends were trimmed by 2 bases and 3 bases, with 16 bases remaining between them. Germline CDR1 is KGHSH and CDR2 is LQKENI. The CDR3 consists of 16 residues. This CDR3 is CASSPGRAPPEETQYF. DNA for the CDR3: TGTGCCAGCTCACCAGGCAGGGCCCCCCCGGAAGAGACCCAGTACTTC.

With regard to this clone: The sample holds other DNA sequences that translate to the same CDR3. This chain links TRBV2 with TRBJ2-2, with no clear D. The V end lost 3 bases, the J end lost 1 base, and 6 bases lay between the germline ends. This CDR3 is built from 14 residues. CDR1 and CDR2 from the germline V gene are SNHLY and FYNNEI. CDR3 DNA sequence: TGTGCCAGCAGTGAGGTCAGGAACACCGGGGAGCTGTTTTTT. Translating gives CASSEVRNTGELFF.

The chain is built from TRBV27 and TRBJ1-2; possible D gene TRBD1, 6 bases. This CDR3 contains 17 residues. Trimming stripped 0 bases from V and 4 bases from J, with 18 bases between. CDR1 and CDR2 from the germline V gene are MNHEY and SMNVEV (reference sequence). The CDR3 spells CASSLSGGGQGVYGYTF. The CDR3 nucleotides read TGTGCCAGCAGTTTATCAGGGGGGGGGCAGGGCGTCTATGGCTACACCTTC.

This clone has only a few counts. CDR3 sequence (DNA): TGCGCCAGCAGCTTCACAGCGAACACTGAAGCTTTCTTT. Protein: CASSFTANTEAFF. The chain carries TRBV5-1 and TRBJ1-1, with D hard to call. CDR1 and CDR2 (germline): SGHRS, YFSETQ. V was clipped by 2 bases and J by 1 base, with 6 bases between them. This CDR3 has 13 amino acids.

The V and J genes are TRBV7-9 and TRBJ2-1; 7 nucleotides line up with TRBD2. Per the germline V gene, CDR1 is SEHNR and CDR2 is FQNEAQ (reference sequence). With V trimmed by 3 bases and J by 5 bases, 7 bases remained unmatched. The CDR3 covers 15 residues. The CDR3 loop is CASSFWRESHNEQFF. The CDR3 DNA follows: TGTGCCAGCAGCTTCTGGCGGGAGTCCCACAATGAGCAGTTCTTC.

The CDR3, as DNA: TGTGCCAGCAGTGATGTGACAGTAAAAAGGAAAACCCAGTACTTC. Its translation is CASSDVTVKRKTQYF. The chain employs TRBV6-1 and TRBJ2-5; tentative D call: TRBD1 (5 bases). The CDR3 runs to 15 residues. Germline V gives CDR1 MNHNS, CDR2 SASEGT. Trimming took off 3 bases at V and 8 bases at J, with 19 bases between the two ends.

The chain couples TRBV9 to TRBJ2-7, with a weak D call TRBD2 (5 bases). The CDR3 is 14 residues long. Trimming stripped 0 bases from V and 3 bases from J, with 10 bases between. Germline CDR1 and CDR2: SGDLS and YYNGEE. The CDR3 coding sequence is TGTGCCAGCAGCGTAGGGTCCAGCGGCTACGAGCAGTACGTC. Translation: CASSVGSSGYEQYV.

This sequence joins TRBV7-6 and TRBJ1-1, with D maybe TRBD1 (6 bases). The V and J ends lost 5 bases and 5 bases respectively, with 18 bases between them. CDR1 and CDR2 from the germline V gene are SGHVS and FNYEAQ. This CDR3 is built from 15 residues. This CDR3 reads CASSPQVGGGTEAFF. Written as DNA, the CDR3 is TGTGCCAGCAGCCCCCAGGTAGGGGGGGGGACTGAAGCTTTCTTT.

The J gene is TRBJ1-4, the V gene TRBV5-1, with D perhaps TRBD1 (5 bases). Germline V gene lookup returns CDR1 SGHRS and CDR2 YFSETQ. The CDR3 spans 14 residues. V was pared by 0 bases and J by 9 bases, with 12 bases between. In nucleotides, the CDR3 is TGCGCCAGCAGCTTGGACGGGGGGAATAAAAAACTGTTTTTT. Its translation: CASSLDGGNKKLFF.